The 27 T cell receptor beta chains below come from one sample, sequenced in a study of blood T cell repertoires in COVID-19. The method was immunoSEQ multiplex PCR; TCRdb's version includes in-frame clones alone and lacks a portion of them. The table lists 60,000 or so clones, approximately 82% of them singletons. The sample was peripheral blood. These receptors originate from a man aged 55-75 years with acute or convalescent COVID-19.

The DNA for the CDR3 is TGTGCCACCAGCTACCCCGGGCCAAGGGAGAATGAGCAGTTCTTC. It yields the protein CATSYPGPRENEQFF. V gene TRBV24-1 combines with J gene TRBJ2-1, with D possibly TRBD2 on 5 matching bases. V lost 7 bases and J 7 bases, leaving 19 bases between the germline ends. Per the germline V gene, CDR1 is KGHDR and CDR2 is SFDVKD. The CDR3 length is 15 residues.

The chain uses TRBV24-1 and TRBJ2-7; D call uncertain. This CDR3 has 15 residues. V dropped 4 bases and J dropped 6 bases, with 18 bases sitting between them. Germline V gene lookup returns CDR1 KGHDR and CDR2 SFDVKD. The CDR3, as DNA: TGTGCCACCAGTGACCACAGCAGCTTGATTCCCGAGCAGTACTTC. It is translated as CATSDHSSLIPEQYF.

The CDR3 loop is CASSIHPGQSYGYTF. Here the CDR3 DNA reads TGTGCCAGCAGTATTCACCCGGGACAGAGCTATGGCTACACCTTC. The rearrangement links TRBV27 to TRBJ1-2; 7 positions agree with TRBD1. This CDR3 is built from 15 residues. Germline lookup yields CDR1 MNHEY and CDR2 SMNVEV (reference sequence). V lost 5 bases and J lost 4; bases outside the gene matches: 10.

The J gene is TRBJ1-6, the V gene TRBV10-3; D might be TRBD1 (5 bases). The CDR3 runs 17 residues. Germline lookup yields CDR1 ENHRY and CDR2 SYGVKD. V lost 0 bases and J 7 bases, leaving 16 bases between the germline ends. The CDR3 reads CAISESKGGGVNSPLHF. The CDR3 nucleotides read TGTGCCATCAGTGAGTCGAAGGGAGGAGGGGTCAATTCACCCCTCCACTTT.

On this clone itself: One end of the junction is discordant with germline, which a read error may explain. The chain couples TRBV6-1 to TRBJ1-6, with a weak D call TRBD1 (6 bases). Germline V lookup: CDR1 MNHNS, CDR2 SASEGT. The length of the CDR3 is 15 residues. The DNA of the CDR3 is TGTGCCAGCCGTGAAGGGGGAGTCTACTACTCACCCCTCCACTTT. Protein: CASREGGVYYSPLHF.

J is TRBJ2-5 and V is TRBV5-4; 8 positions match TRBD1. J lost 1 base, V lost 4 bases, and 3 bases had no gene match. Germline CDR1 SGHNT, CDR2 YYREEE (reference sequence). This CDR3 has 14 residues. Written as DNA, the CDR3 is TGTGCCAGCAGCCGACAGGGGACCCAAGAGACCCAGTACTTC. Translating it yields CASSRQGTQETQYF.

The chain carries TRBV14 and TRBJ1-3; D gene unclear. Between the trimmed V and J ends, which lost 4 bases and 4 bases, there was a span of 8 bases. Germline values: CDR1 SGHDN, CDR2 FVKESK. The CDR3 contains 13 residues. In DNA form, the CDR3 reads TGTGCCAGCAGCCTCCTCTCCGGAAACACCATATATTTT. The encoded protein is CASSLLSGNTIYF.

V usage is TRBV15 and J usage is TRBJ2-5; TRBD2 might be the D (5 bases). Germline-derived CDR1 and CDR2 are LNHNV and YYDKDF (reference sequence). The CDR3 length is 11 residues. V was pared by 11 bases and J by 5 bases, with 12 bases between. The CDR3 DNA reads TGTGCCGTTACCCCGGGGGAGACCCAGTACTTC. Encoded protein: CAVTPGETQYF.

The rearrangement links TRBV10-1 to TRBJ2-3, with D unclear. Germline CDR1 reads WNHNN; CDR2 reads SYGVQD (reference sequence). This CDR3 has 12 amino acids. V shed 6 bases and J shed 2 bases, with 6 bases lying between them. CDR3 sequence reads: CASSLFTDTQYF. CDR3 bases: TGCGCCAGCAGCCTTTTCACAGATACGCAGTATTTT.

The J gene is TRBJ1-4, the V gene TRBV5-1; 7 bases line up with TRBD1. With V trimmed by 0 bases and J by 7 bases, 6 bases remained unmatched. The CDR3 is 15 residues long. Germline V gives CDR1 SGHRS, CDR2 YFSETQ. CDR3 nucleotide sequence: TGCGCCAGCAGCTTGGCCGGGACAGCGGGTGAAAAACTGTTTTTT. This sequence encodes CASSLAGTAGEKLFF.

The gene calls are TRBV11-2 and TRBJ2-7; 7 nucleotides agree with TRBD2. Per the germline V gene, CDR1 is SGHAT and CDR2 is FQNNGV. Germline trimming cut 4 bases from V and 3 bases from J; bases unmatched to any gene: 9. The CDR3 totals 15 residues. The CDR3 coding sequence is TGTGCCAGCAGCTCCGAGCTCCTAGCGGTCTACGAGCAGTACTTC. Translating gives CASSSELLAVYEQYF. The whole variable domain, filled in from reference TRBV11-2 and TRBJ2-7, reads EAGVAQSPRYKIIEKRQSVAFWCNPISGHATLYWYQQILGQGPKLLIQFQNNGVVDDSQLPKDRFSAERLKGVDSTLKIQPAKLEDSAVYLCASSSELLAVYEQYFGPGTRLTVT.

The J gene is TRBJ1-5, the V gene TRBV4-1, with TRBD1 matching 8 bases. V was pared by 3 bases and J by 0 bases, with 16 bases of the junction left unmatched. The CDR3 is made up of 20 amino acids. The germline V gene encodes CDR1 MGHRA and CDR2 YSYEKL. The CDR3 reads CASSQQKVGQGEYSNQPQHF. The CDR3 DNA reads TGCGCCAGCAGCCAGCAGAAGGTCGGACAGGGAGAATATAGCAATCAGCCCCAGCATTTT.

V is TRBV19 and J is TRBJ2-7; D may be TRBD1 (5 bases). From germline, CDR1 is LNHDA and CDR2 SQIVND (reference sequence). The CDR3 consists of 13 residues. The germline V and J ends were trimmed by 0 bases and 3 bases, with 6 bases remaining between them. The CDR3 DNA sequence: TGTGCCAGTAGTATAGAGGGGCTCTACGAGCAGTACTTC. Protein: CASSIEGLYEQYF.

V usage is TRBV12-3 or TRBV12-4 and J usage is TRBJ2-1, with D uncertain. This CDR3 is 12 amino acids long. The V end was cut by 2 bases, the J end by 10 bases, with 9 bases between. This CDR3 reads CASSLRRGEQFF. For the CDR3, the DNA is TGTGCCAGCAGTTTAAGGCGCGGAGAGCAGTTCTTC.

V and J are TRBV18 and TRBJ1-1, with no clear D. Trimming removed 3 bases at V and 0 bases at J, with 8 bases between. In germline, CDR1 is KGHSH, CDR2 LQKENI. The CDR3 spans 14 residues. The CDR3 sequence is CASSPAGVNTEAFF. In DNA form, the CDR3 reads TGTGCCAGCTCACCCGCCGGGGTGAACACTGAAGCTTTCTTT.

The CDR3 protein is CASSPSVGQATYEQYF. CDR3 nucleotide sequence: TGTGCCAGCAGTCCCTCCGTGGGACAAGCAACCTACGAGCAGTACTTC. The V and J genes are TRBV27 and TRBJ2-7, with a tentative D call TRBD1 (6 bases). CDR3 length: 16 residues. Germline values: CDR1 MNHEY, CDR2 SMNVEV (reference sequence). V was trimmed by 5 bases and J by 2 bases, leaving 19 bases between them.

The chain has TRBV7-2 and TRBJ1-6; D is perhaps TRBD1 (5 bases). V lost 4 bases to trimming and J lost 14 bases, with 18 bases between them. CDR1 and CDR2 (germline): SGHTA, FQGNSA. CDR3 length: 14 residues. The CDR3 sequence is CASSSTRAMGSLHF. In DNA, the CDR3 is TGTGCCAGCAGCTCTACCAGGGCCATGGGGTCCCTCCACTTT.

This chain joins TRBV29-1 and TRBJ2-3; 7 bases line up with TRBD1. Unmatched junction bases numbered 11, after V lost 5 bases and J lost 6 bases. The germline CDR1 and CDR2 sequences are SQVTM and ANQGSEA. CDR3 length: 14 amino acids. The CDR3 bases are TGCAGCGTTAAAAGGGGGCAGCCGCGTGATACGCAGTATTTT. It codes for CSVKRGQPRDTQYF.

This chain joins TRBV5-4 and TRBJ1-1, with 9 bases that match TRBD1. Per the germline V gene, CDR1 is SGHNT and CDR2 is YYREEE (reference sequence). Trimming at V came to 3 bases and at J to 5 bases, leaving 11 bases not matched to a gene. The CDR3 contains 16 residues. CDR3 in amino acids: CASSSERTGDGTEAFF. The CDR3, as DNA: TGTGCCAGCAGCTCCGAACGGACAGGGGACGGAACTGAAGCTTTCTTT.

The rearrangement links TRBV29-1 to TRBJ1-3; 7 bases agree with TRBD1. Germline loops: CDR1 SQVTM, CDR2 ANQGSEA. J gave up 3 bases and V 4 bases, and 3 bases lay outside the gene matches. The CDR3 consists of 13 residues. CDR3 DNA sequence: TGCAGCGTTGGCAGGGGGGTTGGAAACACCATATATTTT. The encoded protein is CSVGRGVGNTIYF.

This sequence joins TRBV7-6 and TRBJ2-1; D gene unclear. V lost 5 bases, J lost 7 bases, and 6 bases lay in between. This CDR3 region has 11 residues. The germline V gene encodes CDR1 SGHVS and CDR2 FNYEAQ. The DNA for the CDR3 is TGTGCCAGCAGCCAGGTTAATGAGCAGTTCTTC. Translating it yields CASSQVNEQFF.

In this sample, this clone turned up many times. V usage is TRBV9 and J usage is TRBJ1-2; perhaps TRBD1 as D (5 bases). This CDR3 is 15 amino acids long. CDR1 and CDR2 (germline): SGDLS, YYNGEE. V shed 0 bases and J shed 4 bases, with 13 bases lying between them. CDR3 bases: TGTGCCAGCAGCGTAGAAGACAGAAACTTCTATGGCTACACCTTC. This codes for CASSVEDRNFYGYTF.

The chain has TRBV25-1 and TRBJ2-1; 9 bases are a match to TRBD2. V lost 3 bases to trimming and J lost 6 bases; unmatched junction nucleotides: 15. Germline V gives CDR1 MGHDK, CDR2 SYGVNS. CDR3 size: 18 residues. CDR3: CASSDAIAGGALGNEQFF. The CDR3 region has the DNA TGTGCCAGCAGTGACGCCATCGCGGGGGGGGCCCTCGGCAATGAGCAGTTCTTC.

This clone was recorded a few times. The CDR3 protein is CASSTNRGNTEAFF. CDR3 in DNA: TGTGCCAGCAGCACAAACAGGGGGAACACTGAAGCTTTCTTT. J is TRBJ1-1 and V is TRBV7-3; 7 nucleotides align to TRBD1. Looked up from germline, CDR1 is SGHTA and CDR2 is FQGTGA. The CDR3 has 14 residues. J gave up 1 base and V 5 bases, and 4 bases lay outside the gene matches.

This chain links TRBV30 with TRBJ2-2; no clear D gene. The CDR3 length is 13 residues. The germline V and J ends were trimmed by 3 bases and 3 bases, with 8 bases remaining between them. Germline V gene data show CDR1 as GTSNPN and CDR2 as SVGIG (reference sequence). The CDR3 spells CAWSAQYTGELFF. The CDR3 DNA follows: TGTGCCTGGAGCGCGCAATACACCGGGGAGCTGTTTTTT. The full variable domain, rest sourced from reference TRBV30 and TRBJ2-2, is SQTIHQWPATLVQPVGSPLSLECTVEGTSNPNLYWYRQAAGRGLQLLFYSVGIGQISSEVPQNLSASRPQDRQFILSSKKLLLSDSGFYLCAWSAQYTGELFFGEGSRLTVL.

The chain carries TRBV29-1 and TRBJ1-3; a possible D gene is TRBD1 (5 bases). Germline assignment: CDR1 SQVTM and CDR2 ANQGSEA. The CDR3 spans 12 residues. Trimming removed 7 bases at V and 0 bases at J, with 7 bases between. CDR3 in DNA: TGCAGCGCGACAGTCTCTGGAAACACCATATATTTT. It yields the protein CSATVSGNTIYF.

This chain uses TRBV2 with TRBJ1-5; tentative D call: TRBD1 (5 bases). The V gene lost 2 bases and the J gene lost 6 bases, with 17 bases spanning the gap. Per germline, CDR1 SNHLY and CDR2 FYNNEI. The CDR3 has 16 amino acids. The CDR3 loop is CASSEQGGGISQPQHF. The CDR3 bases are TGTGCCAGCAGTGAACAGGGTGGTGGAATATCTCAGCCCCAGCATTTT.